This T cell receptor beta chain was retrieved from a study of lymphopenia after photon versus proton radiotherapy. Sequencing was performed with immunoSEQ multiplex PCR; in TCRdb, only in-frame clones are kept and a portion is missing. The sample lists tens of thousands of clones; around 89% were seen once. The study's findings and limits: After the lymphocyte nadir, photon-treated repertoires showed oligoclonal expansion, especially of CD8+ Temra cells. Authors raise, but do not show, better survival with proton therapy.

About this clone: What it binds is unknown.

This clonotype was sampled from a man older than 75 with esophageal cancer. This specimen was peripheral blood, taken from a patient treated with proton-based radiotherapy.

The CDR3 reads CASSRELGYGYTF. The CDR3 DNA reads as TGTGCCAGCAGCAGGGAATTGGGCTATGGCTACACCTTC. The chain couples TRBV6-5 to TRBJ1-2; the D gene is possibly TRBD1 (5 bases). The CDR3 contains 13 residues. V dropped 6 bases and J dropped 4 bases, with 12 bases sitting between them. Germline loops: CDR1 MNHEY, CDR2 SVGAGI.